This entry concerns a single TCR beta chain. This specimen comes from a study of blood T cells in healthy people across ages. Study summary: The template switching approach captured approximately one barcoded beta molecule for every two T cells.

The use of a sample-barcoded 5' primer and a J-beta primer mix characterized a second PCR of roughly 7 to 11 cycles. Every cDNA molecule carried a tag from a template-switch adaptor bearing 12 random nucleotides. TCRdb processed the 5' RACE reads anew with MiXCR; each CDR3 protein has one entry. This sample has 1.5 million to 2 million distinct CDR3 sequences; roughly two fifths occur once, and the top ten carry more than 20%. For every donor, a draw yielded ten milliliters of peripheral blood. Extracted total RNA amounted to at least 6 micrograms for each sample. Specimen: blood. The sequence was collected from a human donor in good health.

DNA for the CDR3: TGTGCCAGCAGCTTAGAGACGGGGGGAGCCACGGGTGTTTATCGAGATACGCAGTATTTT. This translates into CASSLETGGATGVYRDTQYF. The chain combines TRBV7-8 with TRBJ2-3; TRBD2 aligns across 7 bases. Germline loops: CDR1 SGHVS, CDR2 FQNEAQ. This CDR3 contains 20 residues. V lost 1 base, J lost 5 bases, and 21 bases stayed unmatched.